This T cell receptor (beta chain) emerged from a study of T cell changes during pregnancy in multiple sclerosis (dated 2019 in TCRdb). At the level of the whole study: The study examined how the T cell repertoire changed over the course of pregnancy in women with multiple sclerosis.

To note about this clone: Its binding antigen is unknown. No base quality values were provided; no much bigger clone lies one nucleotide off.

The library was prepared using the immunoSEQ multiplex PCR assay. Sourced from immuneACCESS, this table was stored by TCRdb with only in-frame sequences that have V and J called. A share of the clones is absent; for the studies checked, an unresolved V gene accounts for under half, and the remainder has no known explanation. This sample lists about 69,000 clones; roughly 93% were detected once. Roughly 1.4% of the sample rests with the top ten. The receptor's source is a female donor with multiple sclerosis, enrolled in a pregnancy study. The sequencing used peripheral blood, collected in the third trimester of pregnancy.

The nucleotides are TGCGCCAGCAGTGGGAAGACAGGGACAAATCAGCCCCAGCATTTT. The encoded protein is CASSGKTGTNQPQHF. Recombination linked TRBV10-2 to TRBJ1-5, with 7 bases matching TRBD1. CDR1 and CDR2, looked up from the germline V gene, are WSHSY and SAAADI. Trimming removed 4 bases from V and 4 bases from J; the gene matches leave 7 bases unexplained. There are 15 amino acids in the CDR3, from cysteine to phenylalanine inclusive. Only the CDR3 DNA stays, 45 bases, in frame from base 1.